This is a list of T cell receptor beta chains from one sample in a study of breast tumors, draining lymph nodes, adjacent tissues. TCRdb reprocessed the multiplex PCR reads via MiXCR and lists one record per CDR3 protein. Among approximately 89,000 distinct CDR3 sequences listed, over 25% were seen once. Sequenced material: axillary lymph node tissue. The source is a female donor with breast cancer. Some clones in this sample may be carry-over from other donors' samples. The CDR3 runs from the conserved cysteine through the conserved F or W. The D gene is left open where the match is weak. Size tells how often a clone was seen (once, few, many) or the class of an expanded clone, and some rows leave it out.

v_call	d_call	clone_size	j_call	cdr3_aa	cdr3_nt
TRBV10-1	TRBD2	many	TRBJ2-3	CAKPGGTSGRHQDTQYF	TGCGCCAAGCCCGGCGGGACTAGCGGGAGGCATCAAGATACGCAGTATTTT
TRBV20-1	.	many	TRBJ1-5	CSARGSNQPQHF	TGCAGTGCTAGAGGTAGCAATCAGCCCCAGCATTTT
TRBV2	.	many	TRBJ2-1	CASSEGGAGGANEQFF	TGTGCCAGCAGTGAAGGGGGGGCAGGCGGAGCCAATGAGCAGTTCTTC
TRBV3-1	TRBD2	many	TRBJ2-1	CASAGLAGFNEQFF	TGTGCCAGTGCGGGACTAGCGGGATTCAATGAGCAGTTCTTC
TRBV7-9	.	.	TRBJ2-1	CASSQGDNEQFF	TGTGCCAGCAGTCAAGGCGACAATGAGCAGTTCTTC
TRBV9	.	few	TRBJ2-7	CASSVELSSYEQCF	TGTGCCAGCAGCGTAGAACTCTCCTCCTACGAGCAATGCTTC
TRBV7-9	TRBD1	many	TRBJ2-1	CAGQPEKGQHNEQFF	TGTGCCGGGCAGCCCGAAAAGGGACAGCACAATGAGCAGTTCTTC
TRBV27	.	many	TRBJ2-3	CASSLSNSGTDTQYF	TGTGCCAGCAGTTTAAGTAATAGCGGAACAGATACGCAGTATTTT
TRBV25-1	.	many	TRBJ1-4	CASSDVGLRREKLFF	TGTGCCAGCAGTGACGTGGGCCTAAGGAGAGAAAAACTGTTTTTT
TRBV7-9	.	many	TRBJ2-5	CASRAGYQETQYF	TGTGCCAGCAGGGCAGGGTACCAAGAGACCCAGTACTTC
TRBV6-2/TRBV6-3	.	.	TRBJ2-7	CASSHVFESQQYF	TGTGCCAGCAGTCACGTTTTTGAGTCCCAGCAGTACTTC
TRBV7-9	.	many	TRBJ2-3	CASSPTGLGTDTQYF	TGTGCCAGCAGCCCGACAGGTTTGGGCACAGATACGCAGTATTTT
TRBV12-3/TRBV12-4	.	.	TRBJ1-2	CASSFERENYGYTF	TGTGCCAGCAGTTTTGAGCGGGAGAACTATGGCTACACCTTC
TRBV9	.	many	TRBJ1-6	CASSVKQFNSPLHF	TGTGCCAGCAGCGTAAAACAGTTTAATTCACCCCTCCACTTT